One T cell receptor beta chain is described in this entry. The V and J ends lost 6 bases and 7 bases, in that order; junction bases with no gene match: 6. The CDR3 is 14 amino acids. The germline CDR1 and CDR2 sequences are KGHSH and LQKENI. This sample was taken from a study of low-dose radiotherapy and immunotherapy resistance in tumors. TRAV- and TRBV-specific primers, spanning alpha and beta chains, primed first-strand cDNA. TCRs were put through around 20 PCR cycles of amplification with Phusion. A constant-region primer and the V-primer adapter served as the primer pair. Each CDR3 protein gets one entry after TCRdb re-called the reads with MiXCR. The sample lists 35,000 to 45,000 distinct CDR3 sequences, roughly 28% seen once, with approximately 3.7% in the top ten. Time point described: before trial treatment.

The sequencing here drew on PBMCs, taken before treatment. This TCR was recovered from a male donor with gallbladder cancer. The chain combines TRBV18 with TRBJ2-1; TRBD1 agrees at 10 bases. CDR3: CASSRRDRGNEQFF. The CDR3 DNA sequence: TGTGCCAGCTCGCGCCGGGACAGGGGTAATGAGCAGTTCTTC.